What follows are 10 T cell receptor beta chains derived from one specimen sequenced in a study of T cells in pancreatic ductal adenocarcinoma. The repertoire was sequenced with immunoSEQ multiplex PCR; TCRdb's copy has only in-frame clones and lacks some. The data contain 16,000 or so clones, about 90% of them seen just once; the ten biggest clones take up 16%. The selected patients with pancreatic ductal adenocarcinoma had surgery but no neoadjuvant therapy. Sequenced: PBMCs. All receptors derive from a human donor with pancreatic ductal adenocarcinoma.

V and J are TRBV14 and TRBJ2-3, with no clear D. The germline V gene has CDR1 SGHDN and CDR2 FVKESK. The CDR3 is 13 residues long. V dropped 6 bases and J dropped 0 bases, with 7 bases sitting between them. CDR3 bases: TGTGCCAGCAGGTATAGCAGCACAGATACGCAGTATTTT. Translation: CASRYSSTDTQYF.

CDR3 DNA sequence: TGCAGCGTCGGTACGGGGTCTAGCACAGATACGCAGTATTTT. It codes for CSVGTGSSTDTQYF. The rearrangement links TRBV29-1 to TRBJ2-3; maybe TRBD2 (5 bases). In germline, CDR1 is SQVTM, CDR2 ANQGSEA. This CDR3 is built from 14 residues. V shed 6 bases and J shed 0 bases, with 13 bases lying between them.

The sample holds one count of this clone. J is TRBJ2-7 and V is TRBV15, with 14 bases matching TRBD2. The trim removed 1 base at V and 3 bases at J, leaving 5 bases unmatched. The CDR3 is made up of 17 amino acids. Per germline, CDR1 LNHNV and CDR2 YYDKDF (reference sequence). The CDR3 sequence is CATSRAPGLAGDYEQYF. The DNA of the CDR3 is TGTGCCACCAGCAGAGCTCCGGGACTAGCGGGAGACTACGAGCAGTACTTC.

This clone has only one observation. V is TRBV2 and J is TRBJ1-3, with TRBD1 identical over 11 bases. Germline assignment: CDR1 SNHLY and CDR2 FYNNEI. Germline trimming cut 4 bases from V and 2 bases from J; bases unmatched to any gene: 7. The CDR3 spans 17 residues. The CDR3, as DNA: TGTGCCAGCAGTGGATCTCCGGGACAGGGGGCTGGAAACACCATATATTTT. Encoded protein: CASSGSPGQGAGNTIYF.

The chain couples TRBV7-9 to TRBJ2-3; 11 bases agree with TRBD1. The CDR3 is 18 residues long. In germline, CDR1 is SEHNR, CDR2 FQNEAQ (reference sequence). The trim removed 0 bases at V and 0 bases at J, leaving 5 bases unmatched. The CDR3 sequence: CASSLALWDRGSTDTQYF. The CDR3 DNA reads TGTGCCAGCAGCTTAGCGCTTTGGGACAGGGGGAGCACAGATACGCAGTATTTT.

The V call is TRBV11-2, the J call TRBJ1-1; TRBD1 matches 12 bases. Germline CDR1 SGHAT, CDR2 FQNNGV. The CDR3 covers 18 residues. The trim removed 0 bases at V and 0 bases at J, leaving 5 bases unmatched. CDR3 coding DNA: TGTGCCAGCAGCTTAGACGGGACAGGGGGCGCCTTGAACACTGAAGCTTTCTTT. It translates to CASSLDGTGGALNTEAFF. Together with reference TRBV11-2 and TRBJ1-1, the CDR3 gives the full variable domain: EAGVAQSPRYKIIEKRQSVAFWCNPISGHATLYWYQQILGQGPKLLIQFQNNGVVDDSQLPKDRFSAERLKGVDSTLKIQPAKLEDSAVYLCASSLDGTGGALNTEAFFGQGTRLTVV.

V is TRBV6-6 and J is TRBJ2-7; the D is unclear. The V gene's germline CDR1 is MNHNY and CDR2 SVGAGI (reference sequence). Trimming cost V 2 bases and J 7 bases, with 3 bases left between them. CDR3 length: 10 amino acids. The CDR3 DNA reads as TGTGCCAGCAGTTACAATGAGCAGTACTTC. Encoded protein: CASSYNEQYF.

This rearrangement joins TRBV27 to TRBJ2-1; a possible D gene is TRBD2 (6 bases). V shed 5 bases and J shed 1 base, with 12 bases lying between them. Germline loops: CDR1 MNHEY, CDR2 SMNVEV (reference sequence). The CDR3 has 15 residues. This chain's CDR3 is CASSAPGTSYNEQFF. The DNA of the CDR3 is TGTGCCAGCAGTGCCCCCGGGACTTCCTACAATGAGCAGTTCTTC.

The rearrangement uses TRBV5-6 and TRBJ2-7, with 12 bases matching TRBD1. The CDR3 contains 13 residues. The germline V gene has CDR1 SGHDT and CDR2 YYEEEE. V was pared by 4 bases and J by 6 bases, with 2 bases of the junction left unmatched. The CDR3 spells CASSRDRGREQYF. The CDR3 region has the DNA TGTGCCAGCAGCCGGGACAGGGGGCGCGAGCAGTACTTC. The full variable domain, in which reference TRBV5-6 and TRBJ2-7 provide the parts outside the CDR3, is DAGVTQSPTHLIKTRGQQVTLRCSPKSGHDTVSWYQQALGQGPQFIFQYYEEEERQRGNFPDRFSGHQFPNYSSELNVNALLLGDSALYLCASSRDRGREQYFGPGTRLTVT.

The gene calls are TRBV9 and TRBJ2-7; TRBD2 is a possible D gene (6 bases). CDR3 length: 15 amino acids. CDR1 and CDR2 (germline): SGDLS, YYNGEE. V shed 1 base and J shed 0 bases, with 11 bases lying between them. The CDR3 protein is CASSVWDGSSYEQYF. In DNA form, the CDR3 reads TGTGCCAGCAGCGTATGGGACGGGAGCTCCTACGAGCAGTACTTC.